The source of this T cell receptor (beta chain) is a study of T cell repertoires in cytomegalovirus infection. Across the study: Evidence of both CMV infection and a matching HLA type came from public TCR beta signatures.

MiXCR was run by TCRdb on the reads, yielding one entry per CDR3 protein. The table lists approximately 170,000 distinct CDR3 sequences, 14% of them singletons, with about a quarter in the top ten. The ends were cut back, 4 bases at V and 0 bases at J, with 7 bases in the middle. This CDR3 is 15 amino acids long. Germline CDR1 SGHTA, CDR2 FQGNSA. Broader study findings: Dominating the ex vivo response were HLA-C-restricted CMV-specific TCR beta clonotypes. Individuals carrying CMV plus the relevant HLA were identified by cumulative frequency of public TCR beta families.

This clonotype was detected only a few times. The antigen is unknown. Material: PBMCs. The V and J genes are TRBV7-2 and TRBJ2-6; D unresolved. The TCR was taken from a human donor in good health (CMV status not recorded). Some clones in this sample may be carry-over from other donors' samples. Written as DNA, the CDR3 is TGTGCCAGCAGCTCCACAGACTCTGGGGCCAACGTCCTGACTTTC. Encoded protein: CASSSTDSGANVLTF.